The 21 T cell receptor beta chains reported below all come from one sample, sequenced in a study of T cell repertoires in cytomegalovirus infection. Each CDR3 protein is one row after TCRdb ran MiXCR on the reads. The repertoire holds about 740,000 distinct CDR3 sequences, with about a third as singletons. Source material: PBMCs. The receptor set was obtained from a human donor in good health (CMV status not recorded). Some clones in this sample may be carry-over from other donors' samples.

The sample holds many counts of this clonotype. The chain recombines TRBV19 with TRBJ2-7; 8 bases fit TRBD2. Germline V lookup: CDR1 LNHDA, CDR2 SQIVND (reference sequence). This CDR3 spans 14 amino acids. V was pared by 6 bases and J by 6 bases, with 10 bases of the junction left unmatched. The CDR3 DNA reads as TGTGCCAGTAGAGGTAGCGGGATTCTCGGCGAGCAGTACTTC. Translation gives CASRGSGILGEQYF.

This clonotype was seen more than once but under ten times. The V call is TRBV10-3, the J call TRBJ2-2; 11 positions agree with TRBD2. The germline V gene encodes CDR1 ENHRY and CDR2 SYGVKD. Trimming cost V 5 bases and J 5 bases; bases outside gene matches: 28. The CDR3 sequence is 23 residues long. CDR3 DNA: TGTGCCATCAGTCCTGCTATCAGGGTTGAGACTAGCGGGACGAGCGGTGGGACCGGGGAGCTGTTTTTT. Amino acids: CAISPAIRVETSGTSGGTGELFF.

This clonotype was counted only a few times. V is TRBV10-3 and J is TRBJ1-1; a possible D gene is TRBD1 (6 bases). V was shortened by 10 bases and J by 1 base, with 13 bases between the two germline ends. This CDR3 contains 13 residues. Germline V lookup: CDR1 ENHRY, CDR2 SYGVKD. The CDR3 protein is CATLGQQNTEAFF. The CDR3 DNA sequence: TGTGCCACCCTTGGACAGCAGAACACTGAAGCTTTCTTT.

V is TRBV7-6 and J is TRBJ2-7; tentatively, D is TRBD2 (5 bases). The length of the CDR3 is 14 residues. Germline V gene data show CDR1 as SGHVS and CDR2 as FNYEAQ. V lost 2 bases and J 10 bases, leaving 18 bases between the germline ends. The CDR3 is CASSLYRGYNYQYF. The CDR3 DNA reads as TGTGCCAGCAGCTTATACCGGGGTTACAACTATCAGTACTTC.

Only a few counts were recorded for this clonotype. The rearrangement links TRBV7-8 to TRBJ2-6; D gene ambiguous. The V gene's germline CDR1 is SGHVS and CDR2 FQNEAQ. V gave up 5 bases and J gave up 4 bases, with 12 bases separating them. The CDR3 runs to 15 residues. In nucleotides, the CDR3 is TGTGCCAGCAGCGCCCCTCGGGCCGGGGCCAACGTCCTGACTTTC. Translating it yields CASSAPRAGANVLTF.

This clonotype has a handful of counts. The genes are TRBV7-2 and TRBJ2-1; 13 bases map to TRBD2. The germline V gene encodes CDR1 SGHTA and CDR2 FQGNSA. The junction had 4 bases not matched to a gene; V was cut back by 5 bases and J by 6 bases. CDR3 length equals 15 residues. As DNA, the CDR3 is TGTGCCAGCAGCCGGGGACTAGCGGGACCCAATGAGCAGTTCTTC. This gives the protein CASSRGLAGPNEQFF.

The V gene is TRBV6-1, the J gene TRBJ2-4; D might be TRBD1 (6 bases). The V gene's germline CDR1 is MNHNS and CDR2 SASEGT. The ends were cut back, 2 bases at V and 0 bases at J, with 11 bases in the middle. This CDR3 has 16 residues. CDR3 sequence: CASSERTVLAKNIQYF. DNA for the CDR3: TGTGCCAGCAGTGAACGGACAGTCCTAGCCAAAAACATTCAGTACTTC.

This clonotype was detected only a few times. The V call is TRBV19, the J call TRBJ1-1, with unresolved D. Germline CDR1 and CDR2: LNHDA and SQIVND (reference sequence). The CDR3 runs 14 residues. The V end lost 0 bases, the J end lost 0 bases, and 5 bases lay between the germline ends. For the CDR3, the DNA is TGTGCCAGTAGTATAGAGGGAATGAACACTGAAGCTTTCTTT. This translates into CASSIEGMNTEAFF.

This chain joins TRBV7-6 and TRBJ1-6, with a weak D call TRBD1 (6 bases). The V end was cut by 2 bases, the J end by 5 bases, with 13 bases between. The CDR3 has 16 amino acids. The germline V gene encodes CDR1 SGHVS and CDR2 FNYEAQ. As DNA, the CDR3 is TGTGCCAGCAGCTTAAGACGAGGGGGGGATAATTCACCCCTCCACTTT. Encoded protein: CASSLRRGGDNSPLHF.

This clonotype was picked up a small number of times. J is TRBJ1-1 and V is TRBV7-9; no definite D call. The germline V gene has CDR1 SEHNR and CDR2 FQNEAQ (reference sequence). V was clipped by 3 bases and J by 5 bases, with 13 bases between them. The CDR3 is made up of 14 amino acids. CDR3 amino acids: CASSFLKSGTEAFF. In DNA form, the CDR3 reads TGTGCCAGCAGCTTTCTTAAAAGCGGGACTGAAGCTTTCTTT.

The rearrangement uses TRBV28 and TRBJ2-1; D ambiguous. With 1 base removed from V and 0 bases from J, the gap between germline ends came to 10 bases. Germline V gene data show CDR1 as MDHEN and CDR2 as SYDVKM. This CDR3 contains 16 residues. The CDR3 DNA follows: TGTGCCAGCAGTTTATCCACTACCGTCTCCTACAATGAGCAGTTCTTC. It specifies CASSLSTTVSYNEQFF.

The chain recombines TRBV12-3 or TRBV12-4 with TRBJ2-5; 8 bases line up with TRBD2. This CDR3 has 13 amino acids. The trim removed 7 bases at V and 3 bases at J, leaving 4 bases unmatched. CDR3 in DNA: TGTGCCAGCACCCGGGGGGGCGAAGAGACCCAGTACTTC. Translating it yields CASTRGGEETQYF.

Ten or more counts support this clonotype. V and J are TRBV7-2 and TRBJ2-7; possibly TRBD2 for D (5 bases). Per germline, CDR1 SGHTA and CDR2 FQGNSA. The CDR3 sequence is 15 residues long. Trimming removed 7 bases at V and 6 bases at J, with 22 bases between. The CDR3: CASNQGHGIPLEQYF. The DNA of the CDR3 is TGTGCCAGCAACCAAGGGCACGGGATACCCCTCGAGCAGTACTTC.

This clonotype has at least ten counts. The chain couples TRBV7-8 to TRBJ1-5; D perhaps matches TRBD1 (5 bases). Germline lookup yields CDR1 SGHVS and CDR2 FQNEAQ. V lost 8 bases and J lost 8, with 16 bases in between. The CDR3 has 13 amino acids. This CDR3 is CASGARDWEPQHF. CDR3 bases: TGTGCCAGCGGGGCGCGTGATTGGGAGCCCCAGCATTTT.

This clonotype was counted only a few times. The chain has TRBV7-2 and TRBJ1-5; D remains unclear. The germline CDR1 and CDR2 sequences are SGHTA and FQGNSA. The CDR3 is made up of 14 amino acids. V lost 2 bases and J lost 3, with 8 bases in between. CDR3 in amino acids: CASSLSVYNQPQHF. DNA of the CDR3: TGTGCCAGCAGCTTATCAGTCTACAATCAGCCCCAGCATTTT. The full variable domain, its missing parts supplied by reference TRBV7-2 and TRBJ1-5, is GAGVSQSPSNKVTEKGKDVELRCDPISGHTALYWYRQSLGQGLEFLIYFQGNSAPDKSGLPSDRFSAERTGGSVSTLTIQRTQQEDSAVYLCASSLSVYNQPQHFGDGTRLSIL.

This clonotype was detected ten times or more. J is TRBJ1-5 and V is TRBV12-3 or TRBV12-4; 9 nucleotides match TRBD1. The ends lost 6 bases at V and 7 bases at J; junction bases unmatched: 7. The CDR3 is 14 residues long. Written as DNA, the CDR3 is TGTGCCAGCAGCCCGGGACAGGGTCGCCAGCCCCAGCATTTT. It codes for CASSPGQGRQPQHF.

The J gene is TRBJ1-2, the V gene TRBV28; TRBD1 is a possible D gene (6 bases). The CDR3 consists of 14 residues. Between the trimmed V and J ends, which lost 6 bases and 4 bases, there was a span of 15 bases. Germline CDR1 reads MDHEN; CDR2 reads SYDVKM. The DNA for the CDR3 is TGTGCCAGCAGCCGGGCCAGGGGCGCCTATGGCTACACCTTC. Protein product: CASSRARGAYGYTF.

To note about this clonotype: It may be a read error: a sequence one base away is much more abundant. V and J are TRBV7-2 and TRBJ1-1, with 8 nucleotides matching TRBD1. Germline CDR1 reads SGHTA; CDR2 reads FQGNSA. The CDR3 loop spans 16 amino acids. For the CDR3, the DNA is TGTGCCAGCAGCTCCCGGACAGGGAGGGGTAACACTGAAGATTTCTTT. Translated: CASSSRTGRGNTEDFF.

This clonotype was recorded a few times. The rearrangement links TRBV30 to TRBJ2-7; D gene uncertain. This CDR3 contains 12 residues. The ends were cut back, 1 base at V and 2 bases at J, with 6 bases in the middle. Germline V gene lookup returns CDR1 GTSNPN and CDR2 SVGIG (reference sequence). CDR3 bases: TGTGCCTGGAGTGAGTCAGCCTACGAGCAGTACTTC. Its protein product is CAWSESAYEQYF.

This chain connects TRBV6-5 to TRBJ2-3; D unclear. The CDR3 is made up of 13 amino acids. With 1 base removed from V and 3 bases from J, the gap between germline ends came to 5 bases. Germline V CDR1 and CDR2: MNHEY, SVGAGI. The CDR3 DNA sequence: TGTGCCAGCAGTTACTTCGGTACAGATACGCAGTATTTT. It specifies CASSYFGTDTQYF.

This chain uses TRBV20-1 with TRBJ2-7; TRBD1 is a possible D gene (6 bases). With 6 bases removed from V and 2 bases from J, the gap between germline ends came to 20 bases. The CDR3 is 15 residues long. Per germline, CDR1 DFQATT and CDR2 SNEGSKA (reference sequence). CDR3 nucleotides: TGCAGTGCCGCGCCTCAGACAGGTAAAACCTACGAGCAGTACTTC. It translates to CSAAPQTGKTYEQYF.